This T cell receptor (beta chain) was retrieved from a study of tumor-infiltrating lymphocytes in primary liver carcinoma. Study results and limitations: Tumors had a top-250-clone fraction that was significantly higher than blood (p = 0.039).

Germline values: CDR1 SQVTM, CDR2 ANQGSEA. The CDR3 extends over 13 amino acids. The roughly 20-34 mg bulk tissue piece was not sorted before simultaneous RNA and DNA extraction. From about 490 ng of total RNA, TCR beta-specific cDNA was reverse-transcribed using a constant-region primer. Libraries covering TCR beta were generated through three nested multiplex PCR rounds (using a slightly modified ARM-PCR). The first two PCR rounds used TRBV1-TRBV30 forward primers with a C-beta reverse primer, about 10 cycles each. TCRdb ran MiXCR on the multiplex PCR reads and lists one entry per CDR3 protein. This repertoire shows about 64,000 distinct CDR3 sequences, over 60% found once; its top ten account for under 45%. This clonotype appeared a single time. Antigen specificity is unknown. Relative to the germline gene, one junction end is altered; a read error may explain this.

The sequence derives from a man aged 35-49 years with primary liver carcinoma and hepatitis B virus infection. This chain links TRBV29-1 with TRBJ2-5; tentative D call: TRBD1 (6 bases). The source material was liver tumor tissue from sampling region 4. Described subset: tumor region T4, right-lateral pole. The CDR3: CSGLTQGMETHYF. Written as DNA, the CDR3 is TGCAGCGGACTCACCCAGGGGATGGAGACACATTACTTT.